Here is one TCR beta chain with its context. The data were taken from a study of blood T cell repertoires in COVID-19. Study-wide context: Researchers got acute and convalescent COVID-19 samples from the United States, Italy and Spain.

Patients in Seattle were enrolled during active infection, then followed longitudinally. CDR3 length equals 15 residues. CDR1 and CDR2 from the germline V gene are MNHEY and SVGAGI. Trimming took 7 bases from V and 3 from J, leaving 16 bases between them. Sequenced by immunoSEQ multiplex PCR; TCRdb stores in-frame clones only, minus some. The data show tens of thousands of clones, 75% to 85% seen once. V and J are TRBV6-5 and TRBJ2-1; tentative D call: TRBD2 (5 bases). Sequencing was done on a sample of peripheral blood. This sequence originates from a man between 60 and 70 years old with COVID-19, enrolled during active disease. The CDR3 loop is CASTRGLASYNEQFF. In DNA form, the CDR3 reads TGTGCCAGCACCAGAGGGCTAGCCAGCTACAATGAGCAGTTCTTC.